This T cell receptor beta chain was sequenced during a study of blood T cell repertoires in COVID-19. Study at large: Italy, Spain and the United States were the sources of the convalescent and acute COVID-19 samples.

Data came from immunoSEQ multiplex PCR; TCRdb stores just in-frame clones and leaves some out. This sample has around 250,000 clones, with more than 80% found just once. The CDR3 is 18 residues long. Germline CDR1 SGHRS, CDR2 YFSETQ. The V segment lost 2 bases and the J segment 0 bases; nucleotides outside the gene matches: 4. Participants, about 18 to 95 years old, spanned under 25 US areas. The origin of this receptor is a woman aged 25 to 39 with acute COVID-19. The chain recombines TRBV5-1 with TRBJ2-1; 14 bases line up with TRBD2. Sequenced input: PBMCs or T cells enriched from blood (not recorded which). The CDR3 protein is CASSLRLAGGSSYNEQFF. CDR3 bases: TGCGCCAGCAGCTTAAGACTAGCGGGAGGGTCCTCCTACAATGAGCAGTTCTTC.